What follows are 28 T cell receptor beta chains derived from one specimen sequenced in a study of T cells after yellow fever vaccination (dated by TCRdb to the late 2010s). The treatment or condition label of this sample denotes: live attenuated yellow fever vaccine strain. The method behind the library was 5' RACE. The sequencer was an Illumina NovaSeq 6000. TCRdb applied fastp at Q25 and MiXCR to the public reads, then kept only in-frame beta chains. Records with the same CDR3 protein are collapsed into one entry carrying the most frequent genes and DNA. The sample table records some 350,000 distinct CDR3 sequences; approximately 4.2% of these occur just once. 20% to 25% of the sample goes to the ten largest clones. The material was PBMCs, obtained 5 days after the yellow fever booster vaccination. The receptors derive from a man younger than 30 who received the YFV17D yellow fever vaccine.

This clonotype was found many times. This chain links TRBV6-1 with TRBJ2-5; TRBD1 aligns across 7 bases. The junction had 5 bases not matched to a gene; V was cut back by 0 bases and J by 4 bases. The CDR3 totals 15 residues. The germline CDR1 and CDR2 sequences are MNHNS and SASEGT. The CDR3 loop is CASSEALTGPETQYF. The DNA for the CDR3 is TGTGCCAGCAGTGAAGCCTTGACAGGGCCAGAGACCCAGTACTTC.

The sample holds a few counts of this clonotype. The J gene is TRBJ1-2, the V gene TRBV18; 7 bases are shared with TRBD1. Germline CDR1 is KGHSH and CDR2 is LQKENI. The ends lost 2 bases at V and 2 bases at J; junction bases unmatched: 5. This CDR3 has 15 amino acids. CDR3 DNA sequence: TGTGCCAGCTCACCAGCCCCAGGGGGGAACTATGGCTACACCTTC. Protein sequence: CASSPAPGGNYGYTF.

The chain joins TRBV5-4 to TRBJ2-5; maybe TRBD2 (5 bases). V lost 5 bases, J lost 5 bases, and 13 bases lay in between. Germline assignment: CDR1 SGHNT and CDR2 YYREEE (reference sequence). The CDR3 is 13 amino acids. This CDR3 reads CASRFPGEETQYF. CDR3 in DNA: TGTGCCAGCAGATTCCCCGGGGAGGAGACCCAGTACTTC.

This clonotype has a count of ten or more. DNA of the CDR3: TGTGCCAGCCGAGATGGGGGACAGGGGATACCTGAAGCTTTCTTT. Protein: CASRDGGQGIPEAFF. V usage is TRBV27 and J usage is TRBJ1-1; 10 bases are shared with TRBD1. Germline values: CDR1 MNHEY, CDR2 SMNVEV (reference sequence). This CDR3 is built from 15 residues. V lost 8 bases and J lost 6; bases outside the gene matches: 12.

This clonotype was counted ten times or more. This chain uses TRBV20-1 with TRBJ2-5; 10 bases map to TRBD2. J lost 5 bases, V lost 1 base, and 13 bases had no gene match. This CDR3 has 17 residues. Germline CDR1 and CDR2: DFQATT and SNEGSKA (reference sequence). The CDR3 sequence: CSARALRSGGAGETQYF. The CDR3 DNA reads as TGCAGTGCTAGAGCTCTAAGGAGCGGGGGGGCCGGGGAGACCCAGTACTTC.

This clonotype has a count of ten or more. The genes are TRBV14 and TRBJ1-1; the D is unclear. Trimming cost V 0 bases and J 1 base, with 18 bases left between them. The CDR3 totals 18 residues. The germline gives CDR1 SGHDN, CDR2 FVKESK. The CDR3 protein is CASSQDRYWRDTNTEAFF. CDR3 in DNA: TGTGCCAGCAGCCAAGATCGGTACTGGAGGGATACGAACACTGAAGCTTTCTTT.

The table lists this clonotype with many counts. The chain links TRBV5-1 to TRBJ2-3, with D hard to call. V lost 0 bases and J lost 4, with 9 bases in between. The CDR3 extends over 14 amino acids. Germline V gene data show CDR1 as SGHRS and CDR2 as YFSETQ. The CDR3 loop is CASSLAGSPDTQYF. The CDR3 region has the DNA TGCGCCAGCAGCTTGGCGGGTAGCCCAGATACGCAGTATTTT. The full variable domain, completed using reference TRBV5-1 and TRBJ2-3, is KAGVTQTPRYLIKTRGQQVTLSCSPISGHRSVSWYQQTPGQGLQFLFEYFSETQRNKGNFPGRFSGRQFSNSRSEMNVSTLELGDSALYLCASSLAGSPDTQYFGPGTRLTVL.

V is TRBV5-1 and J is TRBJ2-6, with D possibly being TRBD2 (5 bases). V lost 7 bases and J 0 bases, leaving 11 bases between the germline ends. The CDR3 extends over 15 amino acids. Germline V gene data show CDR1 as SGHRS and CDR2 as YFSETQ. The CDR3 DNA sequence: TGCGCCAGCGGCAGCGGCCCCTCTGGGGCCAACGTCCTGACTTTC. It yields the protein CASGSGPSGANVLTF.

This clonotype turned up a few times. The V gene is TRBV28, the J gene TRBJ1-2; D uncertain. The CDR3 is 13 amino acids. V gave up 2 bases and J gave up 0 bases, with 4 bases separating them. The germline gives CDR1 MDHEN, CDR2 SYDVKM. CDR3 region: CASSLQTNYGYTF. The CDR3 coding sequence is TGTGCCAGCAGTTTACAGACTAACTATGGCTACACCTTC.

This clonotype has more than one count but fewer than ten. The genes are TRBV7-6 and TRBJ2-1; TRBD2 matches 9 bases. Germline assignment: CDR1 SGHVS and CDR2 FNYEAQ. The CDR3 covers 15 residues. J lost 5 bases, V lost 3 bases, and 5 bases had no gene match. CDR3 loop: CASSFYAGGNNEQFF. The CDR3 nucleotides are TGTGCCAGCAGCTTTTACGCGGGGGGGAACAATGAGCAGTTCTTC. The full variable domain, its missing parts supplied by reference TRBV7-6 and TRBJ2-1, is GAGVSQSPRYKVTKRGQDVALRCDPISGHVSLYWYRQALGQGPEFLTYFNYEAQQDKSGLPNDRFSAERPEGSISTLTIQRTEQRDSAMYRCASSFYAGGNNEQFFGPGTRLTVL.

In this sample, this clonotype turned up a few times. This sequence joins TRBV6-2 or TRBV6-3 and TRBJ2-7; 8 bases are a match to TRBD1. The CDR3 runs 14 residues. The V segment lost 4 bases and the J segment 6 bases; nucleotides outside the gene matches: 8. CDR1 MNHEY and CDR2 SVGEGT come from the germline V gene. Here the CDR3 reads CASSSGQGSREQYV. In nucleotides, the CDR3 is TGTGCCAGCAGTTCCGGACAGGGATCCCGCGAGCAGTACGTC.

The table lists this clonotype with many counts. The chain recombines TRBV20-1 with TRBJ2-1; possibly TRBD1 for D (7 bases). The CDR3 is made up of 15 amino acids. V was cut by 5 bases and J by 2 bases, with 16 bases left in between. Germline assignment: CDR1 DFQATT and CDR2 SNEGSKA (reference sequence). This CDR3 reads CSASPGGWTYNEQFF. The CDR3 DNA reads TGCAGTGCTTCCCCAGGGGGGTGGACCTACAATGAGCAGTTCTTC.

This clonotype was detected ten times or more. The chain has TRBV4-2 and TRBJ1-3, with D unclear. This CDR3 has 17 residues. Germline CDR1 and CDR2: LGHNA and YNFKEQ. Trimming removed 0 bases from V and 0 bases from J, with 12 bases in between. CDR3 bases: TGTGCCAGCAGCCAAGATCGAGTCGACTTCTCTGGAAACACCATATATTTT. Its translation: CASSQDRVDFSGNTIYF.

There are a few counts of this clonotype. The chain recombines TRBV6-5 with TRBJ1-2, with 9 bases aligning to TRBD1. The germline CDR1 and CDR2 sequences are MNHEY and SVGAGI. The CDR3 spans 19 residues. Trimming cost V 7 bases and J 1 base; bases outside gene matches: 19. CDR3 DNA: TGTGCCAGCAAACCCGTAGGGCTCGGCGGGACAGGGTTTAACTATGGCTACACCTTC. As protein: CASKPVGLGGTGFNYGYTF.

The chain links TRBV5-1 to TRBJ2-7; a possible D gene is TRBD2 (6 bases). CDR3 size: 16 residues. V lost 5 bases and J 0 bases, leaving 18 bases between the germline ends. Germline lookup yields CDR1 SGHRS and CDR2 YFSETQ. The CDR3 nucleotides read TGCGCCAGCAGGCCTCCGGGGGACCCAGGCTCCTACGAGCAGTACTTC. Translation: CASRPPGDPGSYEQYF.

The rearrangement joins TRBV18 to TRBJ1-3; D is uncertain. Germline CDR1 reads KGHSH; CDR2 reads LQKENI. The CDR3 contains 15 residues. The V end lost 0 bases, the J end lost 4 bases, and 10 bases lay between the germline ends. The CDR3 here is CASSPPAIHGNTIYF. The CDR3 nucleotides are TGTGCCAGCTCACCACCGGCGATTCACGGAAACACCATATATTTT. Full variable domain (remainder filled in from reference TRBV18 and TRBJ1-3): NAGVMQNPRHLVRRRGQEARLRCSPMKGHSHVYWYRQLPEEGLKFMVYLQKENIIDESGMPKERFSAEFPKEGPSILRIQQVVRGDSAAYFCASSPPAIHGNTIYFGEGSWLTVV.

This clonotype was seen more than once but under ten times. The J gene is TRBJ2-6, the V gene TRBV18; D may be TRBD2 (6 bases). V lost 3 bases, J lost 0 bases, and 12 bases lay in between. CDR1 and CDR2 (germline): KGHSH, LQKENI. The CDR3 sequence is 17 residues long. The CDR3 loop is CASSPPGVLSGANVLTF. CDR3 DNA sequence: TGTGCCAGCTCACCCCCGGGAGTTCTCTCTGGGGCCAACGTCCTGACTTTC.

This clonotype was seen a few times. The V call is TRBV7-2, the J call TRBJ1-4, with 9 bases identical to TRBD1. The CDR3 covers 20 residues. Trimming at V came to 5 bases and at J to 4 bases, leaving 20 bases not matched to a gene. CDR1 is SGHTA and CDR2 is FQGNSA in the germline V gene. The CDR3 DNA is TGTGCCAGCAGCCTTGTGAACCGGGACAGGGAGGGATCCTTTAATGAAAAACTGTTTTTT. It translates to CASSLVNRDREGSFNEKLFF.

This clonotype has only a few counts. The rearrangement uses TRBV5-1 and TRBJ2-4; D may be TRBD2 (5 bases). V lost 4 bases and J 1 base, leaving 12 bases between the germline ends. Germline V lookup: CDR1 SGHRS, CDR2 YFSETQ. The CDR3 loop spans 15 amino acids. The DNA of the CDR3 is TGCGCCAGCAGCACGGGAATTGAGGCCAAAAACATTCAGTACTTC. Its translation: CASSTGIEAKNIQYF.

This clonotype was seen only a few times. This chain uses TRBV6-5 with TRBJ1-4, with no clear D. V lost 6 bases and J lost 8, with 7 bases in between. There are 11 residues in the CDR3. CDR1 is MNHEY and CDR2 is SVGAGI in the germline V gene. Written as DNA, the CDR3 is TGTGCCAGCAGGTGGGCGGAAAAACTGTTTTTT. Its translation is CASRWAEKLFF.

This chain connects TRBV6-2 or TRBV6-3 to TRBJ2-3; no reliable D call. The CDR3 length is 15 residues. The germline V and J ends were trimmed by 5 bases and 0 bases, with 12 bases remaining between them. Per germline, CDR1 MNHEY and CDR2 SVGEGT. The CDR3 DNA sequence: TGTGCCAGCAGTCCTAAATCAAGGAGCACAGATACGCAGTATTTT. Encoded protein: CASSPKSRSTDTQYF.

This clonotype appeared a few times. The chain recombines TRBV30 with TRBJ2-1; D not certain. The length of the CDR3 is 12 residues. Deletions cut 0 bases from V and 7 bases from J, with 7 bases between. The V gene's germline CDR1 is GTSNPN and CDR2 SVGIG (reference sequence). The CDR3 region has the DNA TGTGCCTGGAGTGTGGGGAAGAATGAGCAGTTCTTC. Translated: CAWSVGKNEQFF.

The chain couples TRBV4-2 to TRBJ2-7, with D possibly matching TRBD2 (5 bases). This CDR3 is built from 14 residues. CDR1 and CDR2 (germline): LGHNA, YNFKEQ. V gave up 1 base and J gave up 0 bases, with 7 bases separating them. CDR3 nucleotides: TGTGCCAGCAGCCAAGTGGGGAGCTCCTACGAGCAGTACGTC. This gives the protein CASSQVGSSYEQYV.

The chain carries TRBV4-3 and TRBJ1-2; D is unresolved. V dropped 0 bases and J dropped 6 bases, with 17 bases sitting between them. This CDR3 is built from 16 residues. Germline values: CDR1 LGHNA, CDR2 YSLEER. CDR3: CASSQDTTPRGDGYTF. The CDR3 nucleotides read TGCGCCAGCAGCCAAGATACAACCCCCCGCGGGGATGGCTACACCTTC.

V gene TRBV20-1 combines with J gene TRBJ2-3; 8 nucleotides match TRBD2. The V and J ends lost 5 bases and 2 bases, in that order; junction bases with no gene match: 3. This CDR3 spans 13 amino acids. The germline V gene has CDR1 DFQATT and CDR2 SNEGSKA (reference sequence). CDR3 residues: CSAGAGATDTQYF. CDR3 DNA: TGCAGTGCTGGAGCGGGGGCCACAGATACGCAGTATTTT.

This chain uses TRBV20-1 with TRBJ1-1, with TRBD1 as a possible D gene (5 bases). V was clipped by 0 bases and J by 5 bases, with 13 bases between them. This CDR3 spans 14 amino acids. CDR1 is DFQATT, CDR2 SNEGSKA, per germline (reference sequence). As DNA, the CDR3 is TGCAGTGCTAGAGACCGACAGAAGTTGACTGAAGCTTTCTTT. It translates to CSARDRQKLTEAFF.

This clonotype was seen more than once but under ten times. V gene TRBV7-9 combines with J gene TRBJ2-3; 10 bases line up with TRBD2. There are 16 residues in the CDR3. V lost 7 bases, J lost 4 bases, and 11 bases stayed unmatched. CDR1 is SEHNR, CDR2 FQNEAQ, per germline (reference sequence). The CDR3 nucleotides read TGTGCCAGCAATATCTGGAGCGGGGGGGATCCAGATACGCAGTATTTT. Protein sequence: CASNIWSGGDPDTQYF.

The chain combines TRBV7-9 with TRBJ1-1; no definite D call. Germline V lookup: CDR1 SEHNR, CDR2 FQNEAQ (reference sequence). The CDR3 has 10 residues. The V end was cut by 5 bases, the J end by 11 bases, with 9 bases between. The DNA of the CDR3 is TGTGCCAGCAGCCGTCTATGGGCTTTCTTT. Its translation: CASSRLWAFF.